This T cell receptor beta chain emerged from a study of blood T cell repertoires in COVID-19. As for the study in general: COVID-19 samples, acute and convalescent, were from the United States, Italy and Spain. T cells, B-cell-depleted T cells, or PBMCs supplied cDNA or gDNA.

With 2 bases removed from V and 5 bases from J, the gap between germline ends came to 18 bases. Germline assignment: CDR1 LGHDT and CDR2 YNNKEL (reference sequence). The CDR3 is 16 amino acids. Study processing details: The authors estimated nucleated cell counts from reference gene primer amplification. Measured with immunoSEQ multiplex PCR; TCRdb has only the in-frame clones, and not every one. V and J calls and clone size are those listed in that table; D and trimming were worked out from the DNA. The sample lists fewer than 90,000 clones, about 95% occurring once. The TCR originated in a human donor with active COVID-19. The donor label of this sample is uncertain. The chain combines TRBV3-1 (or the pseudogene TRBV3-2) with TRBJ2-5; tentative D call: TRBD2 (6 bases). Sequencing was done on a sample of peripheral blood. CDR3 sequence: CASSQSPGGEAETQYF. CDR3 sequence (DNA): TGTGCCAGCAGCCAAAGTCCAGGCGGGGAGGCGGAGACCCAGTACTTC.